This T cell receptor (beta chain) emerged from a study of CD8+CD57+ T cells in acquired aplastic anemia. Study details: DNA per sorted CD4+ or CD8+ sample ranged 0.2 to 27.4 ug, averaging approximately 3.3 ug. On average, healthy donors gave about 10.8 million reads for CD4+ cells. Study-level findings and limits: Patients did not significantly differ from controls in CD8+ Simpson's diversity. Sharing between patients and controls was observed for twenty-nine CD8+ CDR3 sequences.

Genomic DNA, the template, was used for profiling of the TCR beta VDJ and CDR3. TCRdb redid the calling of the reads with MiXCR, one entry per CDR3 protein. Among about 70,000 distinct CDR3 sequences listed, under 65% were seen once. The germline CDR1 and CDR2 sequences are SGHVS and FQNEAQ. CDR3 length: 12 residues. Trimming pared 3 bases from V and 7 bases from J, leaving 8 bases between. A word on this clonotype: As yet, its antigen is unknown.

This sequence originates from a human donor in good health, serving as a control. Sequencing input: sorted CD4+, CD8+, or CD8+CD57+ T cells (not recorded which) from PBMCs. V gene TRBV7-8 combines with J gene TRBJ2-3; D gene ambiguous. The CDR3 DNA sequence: TGTGCCAGCAGCTTCGTCGGCAATACGCAGTATTTT. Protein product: CASSFVGNTQYF.